A single sample is the source of the 4 T cell receptor beta chains below, sequenced in a study of T-cell reconstitution after alpha-beta-depleted transplantation in children (dated by TCRdb to 2016 to 2017). The treatment or condition label on this specimen signifies: allogeneic hematopoietic cell transplantation with graft depleted of TCRalphabeta T cells and CD19 B cells. Receptors were amplified or captured by PCR. Sequencing was performed on an Illumina HiSeq 2500. To normalize quantification of the TCRbeta repertoire, the TCR libraries were built with molecular barcoding that relied on unique molecular identifiers. In-frame beta chains were kept once TCRdb had trimmed the public reads at Q25 with fastp and called clones with MiXCR. Every distinct CDR3 protein forms one entry, paired with its most common genes and DNA. Present in this sample are 300,000 or so distinct CDR3 sequences, about a quarter of which were seen just once. The ten largest make up roughly 11% of the sample.

The sample here was PBMCs, mostly from graft donor cells, taken 180 days after TCRalphabeta/CD19-depleted stem cell transplant. Receptors were obtained from a male patient aged 5 to 17 who had a stem cell transplant for acute lymphoblastic leukemia, so the T cells may come from the graft donor.

This clonotype has just a few counts. The gene calls are TRBV12-3 or TRBV12-4 and TRBJ2-7, with 13 bases fitting TRBD2. The trim removed 3 bases at V and 2 bases at J, leaving 7 bases unmatched. CDR3 length: 17 amino acids. The CDR3 protein is CASSFRLGTSGTYEQYF. CDR3 nucleotides: TGTGCCAGCAGTTTCCGACTCGGGACTAGCGGGACCTACGAGCAGTACTTC.

This clonotype was seen a few times. V usage is TRBV12-3 or TRBV12-4 and J usage is TRBJ2-3, with D possibly TRBD1 on 6 matching bases. V lost 3 bases and J lost 4, with 8 bases in between. The CDR3 has 13 residues. The CDR3 protein is CASSFTGPDTQYF. Written as DNA, the CDR3 is TGTGCCAGCAGTTTCACAGGGCCAGATACGCAGTATTTT.

J is TRBJ1-1 and V is TRBV7-9; no clear D gene. In germline, CDR1 is SEHNR, CDR2 FQNEAQ (reference sequence). The CDR3 runs 10 residues. V gave up 3 bases and J gave up 7 bases, with 3 bases separating them. CDR3 DNA sequence: TGTGCCAGCAGCTTCGTTGAAGCTTTCTTT. This sequence encodes CASSFVEAFF.

This clonotype occurred many times. The chain carries TRBV29-1 and TRBJ2-7; TRBD1 is a possible D gene (5 bases). Germline CDR1 is SQVTM and CDR2 is ANQGSEA. Trimming removed 6 bases from V and 3 bases from J, with 12 bases in between. This CDR3 region has 12 residues. CDR3 in DNA: TGCAGCGTAAAAGGGGATGACTACGAGCAGTACTTC. It yields the protein CSVKGDDYEQYF.